This paragraph reports one TCR beta chain. Which antigen it targets is not known. No base qualities exist here, and no much larger clone lies one base off it. In total, 600 or so healthy bone marrow donors made up the cohort. At the time of sampling, every cohort member was nominally healthy, though immune exposures that went unrecorded were likely present. The donor tested CMV seropositive, placing the donor among the 290 or so seropositive members of the cohort. Each donor provided a peripheral blood sample, and peripheral blood mononuclear cells were used for TCR beta sequencing. The Qiagen DNeasy Blood Extraction Kit was used to extract genomic DNA from the blood cell samples. The record originates from a study of cytomegalovirus exposure and HLA in healthy donors (TCRdb year 2017). Background on the whole study: An earlier analysis of around 600 of the donors reported 250 to 300 Gb of sequence data and approximately 110 million unique TCR beta sequences from 190 million or so T cells. An earlier analysis of 500 to 750 of the donors applied high-throughput TCR beta sequencing to assess whether each TCR beta V gene segment acted as functional or pseudogenic. Rather than drawing on any new phenotypic data, the later analysis identified candidate immune exposures from TCR beta sequences and the way those sequences occurred across donors. Approximately 310 gigabases of sequencing data and tens of millions of unique TCR sequences were included in an early release covering about 700 HLA-typed donors. Both class I and class II loci were covered by HLA typing, at four-digit resolution. Typing coverage differed by locus: A, B, C, DRB1 and DQB1 were typed in roughly 629-640 donors, DQA1 in around 500, DPA1 in roughly 590, and DPB1 in about 450. A separate validation cohort of over 95 different subjects was used in addition to the roughly 640-subject first cohort. To predict cytomegalovirus infection status, the study brought together high-throughput TCR immunosequencing, statistical association of individual TCRs with disease status, and machine learning. In a later genetic analysis, genome-wide SNP genotypes for about three fifths of the roughly 670 donors were used, and that subset was treated as a discovery cohort. The genetic ancestry cluster associated with self-reported Caucasian donors included roughly four fifths of the 398 genotyped donors. Donor age, sex, ethnicity and CMV serostatus were compiled together with the repertoire data. Every repertoire in the discovery cohort had been generated on one and the same sequencing platform. The T cell repertoires of around 670 subjects were profiled by immunosequencing and related to cytomegalovirus serostatus. A later analysis re-examined previously published TCR beta repertoires from more than 550 donors and added high-resolution HLA genotyping to investigate patterns of TCR occurrence. Across around 400 genotyped donors of the cohort, an average of about 240,000 unique TCR beta nucleotide sequences per donor were sequenced, and approximately 17% of those sequences were non-productive. Roughly five DR-DQ haplotypes were handled as single units for association and clustering because linkage in the cohort was strong. The study aimed to test whether cataloging public T cell receptors could reveal signatures of past pathogen exposure.

Receptors were amplified or captured by the immunoSEQ multiplex PCR assay. The multiplex PCR relied on a mix of 60 forward primers for TCR Vbeta segments and 13 reverse primers for TCR Jbeta segments. The CDR3 region of rearranged TCR beta genes was amplified from genomic DNA by a multiplex PCR assay. The Illumina HiSeq System was used to sequence the amplified TCR beta libraries as 87-base-pair reads. The paper's processing steps were these. A later analysis counted tens of millions of unique TCR beta chains across the 666 repertoires, and roughly 9.9 million of these chains were shared by at least two donors. Raw reads were error-corrected and collapsed into unique sequences with a nearest-neighbor algorithm that merged closely related sequences to remove PCR and sequencing errors. To assign V, D and J gene segments, CDR3 sequences were aligned to IMGT reference sequences. Each retained sequence needed at least a six-nucleotide match to both a V gene segment and a J gene segment. Rearrangements were classified as productive when the CDR3 lacked stop codons and remained in frame with V and J, and all other rearrangements were classified as non-productive. CDR3 was defined by IMGT convention, running from the second conserved V-encoded cysteine to the conserved J-encoded phenylalanine. Sequences without an unambiguous match to a single V gene segment were excluded from the earlier analysis of approximately 600 of the donors. An earlier analysis of fewer than 750 of the donors called V segments functional above 56.7% productive rearrangements and segregating when the between-donor standard deviation exceeded 5%. A statistical classification framework was built for diagnosing cytomegalovirus status from the catalog of TCR beta chain sequences. A later analysis assigned V and J genes by comparing TCR nucleotide sequences with IMGT/GENE-DB human TR gene sequences. Using the TCRdist pipeline, a later analysis assigned CDR3 sequences along with most-parsimonious VDJ recombination scenarios. In a later analysis, each TCR beta chain was defined by its CDR3 amino acid sequence together with its V-gene family, and reads without a unique V-gene family were excluded. To address suspected cross-contamination and a sequencing artifact, a later analysis removed under 600 highly shared, low-generation-probability nucleotide sequences. A later analysis calculated a clonal expansion index for each public chain from normalized within-repertoire ranks of inferred template counts. In a later analysis, generation probabilities were computed using a VDJ recombination model fitted to out-of-frame rearrangements, and the results were checked against IGoR. In a later analysis, TCR-TCR, TCR-HLA and TCR-CMV co-occurrence was scored with hypergeometric tests, and a repertoire-size bias correction was applied to TCR pairs. A later analysis estimated false discovery rates by permuting HLA or CMV assignments 20 times. In a later analysis, co-occurring TCRs were grouped with DBSCAN, and TCRdist sequence similarity was added when clustering was performed within HLA-allele-positive subsets. Repertoires with fewer than 30,000 or more than 120,000 public chains were left out of co-occurrence clustering, as were about 5 repertoires with anomalous nucleotide sharing. In TCRdb, the immuneACCESS table is reduced to in-frame sequences with V and J assigned. These tables do not hold every clone; where another copy was compared, an unresolved V gene accounts for under half, and the others remain unexplained. V and J calls and clone size are copied from that table; D and trimming were computed from the DNA. This sample comprises roughly 150,000 clones, around 78% of them detected only once. The ten largest clonotypes hold 5.5% to 7% of the sample.

Findings and caveats that apply to the study as a whole: A later analysis found that HLA-associated TCR beta chains were more clonally expanded and had lower generation probabilities than equally common non-associated chains. A few of the identified cytomegalovirus-associated TCR beta chains were confirmed in vitro to be specific for cytomegalovirus antigens. A group of highly shared sequence variants was considered likely to be a technical artifact of the sequencing pipeline. Across donors, most TCR sequences were observed very rarely, whereas some public TCRs were present in many individuals. The presence/absence analyses assumed that sequencing depth was roughly uniform across donors, and that assumption may not be true. A later analysis associated 15,000 or so TCR beta sequences with specific HLA alleles at a false discovery rate of 0.05. When HLA alleles, especially DR and DQ, strongly co-occurred, TCR associations were difficult to assign to individual alleles. The 87-base-pair reads could not distinguish some IMGT-functional V segments, including TRBV6-2 and TRBV6-3, so those segments were excluded. The authors suggested that the approach could potentially be generalized to other disease states and immunological phenotypes. A further reported finding was that TCR beta sequences accurately predicted the HLA-A and HLA-B alleles for most subjects in the first cohort. Most CMV-associated TCR beta chains appeared to be HLA-restricted in a later analysis, and the HLA associations seemed to be driven largely by CMV exposure. In an earlier analysis of a few hundred of the donors, most TCR beta V segments were observed in productive rearrangements about 90% or about 30% of the time, broadly matching IMGT annotations. Compared with the approximately 720-donor mean, donors in an Asian-associated ancestry cluster had fewer N-insertions in productive TCRs, according to a later genetic analysis. The study gave a list of 150 to 200 TCR beta chains associated with cytomegalovirus. According to a later analysis, parvovirus B19, influenza, CMV and Epstein-Barr virus appeared linked to several top co-occurrence clusters. CMV serostatus was the only immune exposure information available for the cohort. In this cohort, only TCR beta chains were sequenced, and detectable features were limited by the absence of alpha or paired-chain data. Cytomegalovirus status was reported to be diagnosed by the classifier with high specificity and sensitivity in both the original and validation cohorts. Because counts were too low, some 16 rarely observed V segments, including chromosome 9 orphons, were excluded from the earlier analysis of 587 of the donors. A later analysis found that TCR association rates varied across HLA loci, with DRB1 alleles showing the most associated TCRs and HLA-C alleles the fewest. Correlated functional status among segregating V segments might be attributable to linkage disequilibrium, but an unknown experimental factor could not be ruled out. A later genetic analysis associated a missense DCLRE1C variant with V-gene and J-gene trimming of TCR beta chains, and an independent cohort replicated the association. HLA typing was unavailable for some donors at each locus, so association tests used only the typed subset.

The V and J ends are trimmed by 4 bases and 4 bases, leaving 19 bases between them. The CDR3 goes from the cysteine to the phenylalanine over 16 residues. Only CDR3 DNA is held: 48 bases, read in frame from base 1. Source material: PBMCs. The receptor comes from a middle-aged woman in good health and CMV-seropositive. The chain employs TRBV23-1 and TRBJ1-1; confidence is insufficient to name the D gene. TRBV23-1 is identified as an open reading frame with a role that is uncertain. The DNA reads as follows: TGCGCCAGCAGTCCCGGAGGCCCCTTAGTACCCACTGAAGCTTTCTTT. Translated, it gives CASSPGGPLVPTEAFF.